These T cell receptor beta chains were read from a single sample in a study of blood T cell repertoires in COVID-19. This table comes from immunoSEQ multiplex PCR, and its TCRdb copy is limited to in-frame clones, with some not included. The data show about 200,000 clones, about 85% seen once. Material for sequencing was peripheral blood. The receptors were sampled from a woman between 40 and 55 years old with COVID-19, enrolled during active disease. The CDR3 runs from the conserved cysteine through the conserved F or W.

v_gene,CDR3aa
TRBV11-2,CASSLGGTEGYTF
TRBV7-9,CATGTSGNTYEQYF
TRBV27,CASIAETQYF
TRBV6-5,CASSYGYGSEGNEQFF
TRBV18,CASSRPVTGPNVLTF
TRBV4-2,CASSQRSGGIQETQYF
TRBV19,CASRPWGGANTDTQYF
TRBV18,CASSPPNQEAPTQYF
TRBV19,CASSINGQRNSNQPQHF
TRBV2,CASSALGADGYTF
TRBV7-7,CASSSGLAVGANTGELFF
TRBV19,CASNSGGTSSVGEQFF
TRBV7-2,CASSLDGPDREQYF
TRBV30,CAWSARGRRVNSPLHF
TRBV9,CASSVGGRAARETQYF
TRBV3-1/TRBV3-2,CASSKRGGTDTQYF
TRBV19,CASTPHGGIDYNEQFF
TRBV7-8,CASSLATSGTFSYEQYF
TRBV5-5,CASSLWEAGELFF
TRBV5-6,CASSLNRGNVGETQYF
TRBV3-1/TRBV3-2,CASKPTSASDEQYF
TRBV7-2,CASSQGAGGGPGTQYF
TRBV7-9,CASSAGTSQAETQYF
TRBV3-1/TRBV3-2,CASSQGLGLGATEAFF
TRBV20-1,CSASETQGLKGYTF
TRBV7-2,CASSFRGEAFF
TRBV19,CASSRAKISGNTIYF
TRBV27,CASSPLGGYGYTF
TRBV18,CASSHRDSGANVLTF
TRBV6-5,CASSPSGAGGELFF
TRBV20-1,CSARAPGEQYF